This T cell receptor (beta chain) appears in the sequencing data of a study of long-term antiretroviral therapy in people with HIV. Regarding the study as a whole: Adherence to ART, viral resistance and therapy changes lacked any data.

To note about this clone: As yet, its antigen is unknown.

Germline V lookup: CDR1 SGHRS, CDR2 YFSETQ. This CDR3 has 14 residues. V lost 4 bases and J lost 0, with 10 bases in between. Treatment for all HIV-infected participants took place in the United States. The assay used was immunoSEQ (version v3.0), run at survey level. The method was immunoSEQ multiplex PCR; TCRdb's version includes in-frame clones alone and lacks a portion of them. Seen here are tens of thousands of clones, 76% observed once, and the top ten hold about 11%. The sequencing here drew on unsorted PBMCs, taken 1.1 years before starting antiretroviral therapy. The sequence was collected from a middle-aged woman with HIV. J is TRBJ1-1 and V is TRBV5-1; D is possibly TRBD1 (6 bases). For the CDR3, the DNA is TGCGCCAGCAGCCCTGACAGGATGAACACTGAAGCTTTCTTT. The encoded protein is CASSPDRMNTEAFF.